This T cell receptor beta chain was documented in a study of CD8 T cells in ankylosing spondylitis. Findings of the study overall: The authors reported significant enrichment of disease-linked clones in matched ankylosing spondylitis synovial fluid. In ankylosing spondylitis blood, a motif of roughly 8 highly homologous TCR beta variants appeared characteristic.

Germline-derived CDR1 and CDR2 are DFQATT and SNEGSKA (reference sequence). The V segment lost 1 base and the J segment 7 bases; nucleotides outside the gene matches: 12. The CDR3 is 16 amino acids. TCRdb re-called the 5' RACE reads through MiXCR, storing one row per CDR3 protein. There are about 140,000 distinct CDR3 sequences in the sample; under 35% occur only once, and approximately 6% lies in the top ten. Comments on this clonotype: Its matching antigen is unknown.

The source of this sequence is a male donor with ankylosing spondylitis. The chain recombines TRBV20-1 with TRBJ2-1; 8 bases map to TRBD1. Sequencing was carried out using synovial fluid, either unsorted or a sorted T cell fraction (not recorded which). The CDR3 sequence: CSARVWQGQVRNEQFF. In DNA, the CDR3 is TGCAGTGCTAGAGTGTGGCAGGGACAGGTGCGGAATGAGCAGTTCTTC.